This T cell receptor beta chain was captured by sequencing in a study of human T cells and chemical hapten exposure. V was clipped by 1 base and J by 6 bases, with 19 bases between them. CDR1 and CDR2 (germline): SGHVS, FNYEAQ. This CDR3 spans 17 amino acids. Time point denoted: healthy volunteer bleed at 6 weeks. Unseparated into fractions, whole blood served as the source from which total RNA was extracted. Individual cDNA molecules in this library carried unique molecular identifiers. How the authors handled the data: TCR counts had a median of about 94,000 per sample and spanned roughly 23,224 to 750,000. One entry per CDR3 protein results from TCRdb running MiXCR on the RACE reads. In this record, the V and J calls reflect TCRdb's handling and not the investigators' own analysis. The sample has 55,000 to 75,000 distinct CDR3 sequences; around 6.1% are singletons.

What was sequenced was whole blood. The V gene is TRBV7-6, the J gene TRBJ2-1; no firm D call. The sequence derives from a female donor in good health. Some clones in this sample may be carry-over from other donors' samples. The chain's CDR3 is CASSLGVPGGEFNEQFF. Written as DNA, the CDR3 is TGTGCCAGCAGCTTAGGGGTTCCGGGCGGAGAGTTCAATGAGCAGTTCTTC.